These 2 T cell receptor beta chains share one sample of origin, sequenced in a study of CD8+ T cells in alopecia areata. Following RNA extraction, reverse transcription yielded cDNA that acted as the sequencing template. Produced via immunoSEQ multiplex PCR; TCRdb's table is partial and in-frame only. The sample holds 180,000 or so clones, roughly 65% seen once. Material: CD4+ T cells sorted from blood, obtained at week 0. These receptors originate from a human donor with alopecia areata.

The rearrangement joins TRBV14 to TRBJ1-2, with 8 positions matching TRBD1. CDR3 length: 15 residues. V shed 6 bases and J 7 bases; nucleotides not matched to a gene: 13. Germline CDR1 is SGHDN and CDR2 is FVKESK. The CDR3 sequence: CASRSSGGSSFGYTF. The CDR3 DNA reads as TGTGCCAGCAGGTCTTCAGGGGGCTCGAGTTTTGGCTACACCTTC.

CDR3 nucleotides: TGTGCCAGCAGCGTAACAGGGAACACCGGGGAGCTGTTTTTT. Protein sequence: CASSVTGNTGELFF. The J gene is TRBJ2-2, the V gene TRBV9; weak D call: TRBD1 (5 bases). The length of the CDR3 is 14 residues. Deletions cut 1 base from V and 1 base from J, with 5 bases between. Germline V gene lookup returns CDR1 SGDLS and CDR2 YYNGEE.